This T cell receptor beta chain was sequenced in a study of beta chain features in type 1 diabetes. Study outcomes and limitations: When Type 1 diabetes patients were examined, their TCRB CDR3s proved moderately but significantly shorter in all four CD4+ subsets. Junctions at VDJ sites from type 1 diabetes patients had fewer insertions and more deletions.

The whole isolated RNA underwent reverse transcription, so sequencing captured expressed TCRB transcripts. The table came from immunoSEQ multiplex PCR; TCRdb's copy has only in-frame clones and leaves some out. The sample has 500,000 to 850,000 clones; over 11% are singletons. For this clone: Its specificity is unknown.

The CDR3 totals 12 residues. Germline V CDR1 and CDR2: SGHRS, YFSETQ. V shed 6 bases and J 9 bases; nucleotides not matched to a gene: 6. Sequencing input: naive CD4+ T cells from blood. The chain combines TRBV5-1 with TRBJ2-1; the match to TRBD1 covers 7 bases. The sequence was collected from a man aged 18 to 29 with type 1 diabetes. CDR3 bases: TGCGCCAGCAACAGGGGTATCGGTGAGCAGTTCTTC. Amino acids: CASNRGIGEQFF.